These T cell receptor beta chains were read from a single sample in a study of sequential checkpoint blockade in melanoma. The repertoire was sequenced with immunoSEQ multiplex PCR; TCRdb's copy has only in-frame clones and lacks some. The sample has some 1,300 clones, around a fifth seen once. This specimen consisted of tumor tissue (inferred from file names), obtained from a patient given nivolumab and ipilimumab in sequence. These receptors were taken from a human donor with melanoma. CDR3s include the opening cysteine and the closing phenylalanine or tryptophan. Fields, in order: clone size, D gene, J gene, V gene, CDR3 DNA, CDR3 protein. The D gene is left open where the match is weak. Size tells how often a clone was seen (once, few, many) or the class of an expanded clone, and some rows leave it out.

clone size: medium-sized; D gene: TRBD2; J gene: TRBJ2-1; V gene: TRBV11-3; CDR3 DNA: TGTGCCAGCAGCTCTAGCGGGGGGCACAATGAGCAGTTCTTC; CDR3 protein: CASSSSGGHNEQFF
clone size: large; D gene: TRBD1; J gene: TRBJ1-1; V gene: TRBV15; CDR3 DNA: TGTGCCACCAGCAGTTTTTTCCAGGGGGCTGTTGGCACTGAAGCTTTCTTT; CDR3 protein: CATSSFFQGAVGTEAFF
clone size: medium-sized; D gene: TRBD1; J gene: TRBJ1-5; V gene: TRBV4-1; CDR3 DNA: TGCGCCAGCAGCCGCCTGACAGGGGCCAATCAGCCCCAGCATTTT; CDR3 protein: CASSRLTGANQPQHF
clone size: few; D gene: -; J gene: TRBJ2-1; V gene: TRBV6-8; CDR3 DNA: TGTGCCAGCAGTGTACTCGAGGACTACAATGAGCAGTTCTTC; CDR3 protein: CASSVLEDYNEQFF
clone size: large; D gene: TRBD1; J gene: TRBJ2-2; V gene: TRBV6-1; CDR3 DNA: TGTGCCAGCAGTGAAGGGACAGGGTCCTCCGGGGAGCTGTTTTTT; CDR3 protein: CASSEGTGSSGELFF
clone size: few; D gene: -; J gene: TRBJ2-5; V gene: TRBV28; CDR3 DNA: TGTGCCAGCAGACTAGGGGGGTTGGAGACCCAGTACTTC; CDR3 protein: CASRLGGLETQYF
clone size: -; D gene: TRBD1; J gene: TRBJ1-1; V gene: TRBV18; CDR3 DNA: TGTGCCAGCTCACCACGACTCCCGGGACAGGGGGCGAACACTGAAGCTTTCTTT; CDR3 protein: CASSPRLPGQGANTEAFF
clone size: once; D gene: TRBD1; J gene: TRBJ1-1; V gene: TRBV19; CDR3 DNA: TGTGCCAGTAGGACAGGGGGCACTGAAGCTTTCTTT; CDR3 protein: CASRTGGTEAFF
clone size: -; D gene: TRBD2; J gene: TRBJ2-1; V gene: TRBV25-1; CDR3 DNA: TGTGCCAGCAGTCGGACTAGCGGGGCCAATGAGCAGTTCTTC; CDR3 protein: CASSRTSGANEQFF
clone size: few; D gene: TRBD1; J gene: TRBJ1-2; V gene: TRBV6-8; CDR3 DNA: TGTGCCAGCAGGCCGCAGGGGGAGGTAGACTATGGCTACACCTTC; CDR3 protein: CASRPQGEVDYGYTF
clone size: once; D gene: -; J gene: TRBJ2-5; V gene: TRBV23-1; CDR3 DNA: TGCGCCAGCAGTCAACTATCCCAAGAGACCCAGTACTTC; CDR3 protein: CASSQLSQETQYF
clone size: few; D gene: TRBD1; J gene: TRBJ2-2; V gene: TRBV6-8; CDR3 DNA: TGTGCCAGCAGCGGGACAGAGACCACCGGGGAGCTGTTTTTT; CDR3 protein: CASSGTETTGELFF
clone size: -; D gene: -; J gene: TRBJ2-3; V gene: TRBV25-1; CDR3 DNA: TGTGCCAGCAGTGAATGGAGGGGGGCAGATACGCAGTATTTT; CDR3 protein: CASSEWRGADTQYF
clone size: medium-sized; D gene: -; J gene: TRBJ1-5; V gene: TRBV6-8; CDR3 DNA: TGTGCCAGCAGCCACCAAGACTCGGGGCCCCAGCATTTT; CDR3 protein: CASSHQDSGPQHF
clone size: -; D gene: -; J gene: TRBJ2-2; V gene: TRBV18; CDR3 DNA: TGTGCCAGCCTAACCCGCGGGACCGCGAACACCGGGGAGCTGTTTTTT; CDR3 protein: CASLTRGTANTGELFF
clone size: medium-sized; D gene: TRBD1; J gene: TRBJ2-7; V gene: TRBV11-3; CDR3 DNA: TGTGCCAGCAGCTTGGCGTGGACAGGGGGCTACGAGCAGTACTTC; CDR3 protein: CASSLAWTGGYEQYF
clone size: medium-sized; D gene: -; J gene: TRBJ2-5; V gene: TRBV6-8; CDR3 DNA: TGTGCCAGCAGTCGACAGGAGGTGTATGAGACCCAGTACTTC; CDR3 protein: CASSRQEVYETQYF
clone size: once; D gene: TRBD1; J gene: TRBJ2-7; V gene: TRBV18; CDR3 DNA: TGTGCCAGCTCACCTCTAAGGGGGCCCTCCTACGAGCAGTACTTC; CDR3 protein: CASSPLRGPSYEQYF
clone size: -; D gene: -; J gene: TRBJ2-3; V gene: TRBV5-1; CDR3 DNA: TGCGCCAGCAGCTTGGGTGTTAGCCCCCCACAGGATACGCAGTATTTT; CDR3 protein: CASSLGVSPPQDTQYF
clone size: medium-sized; D gene: -; J gene: TRBJ1-4; V gene: TRBV4-1; CDR3 DNA: TGCGCCAGCAGCCAACGTCACCCTCTTAGGGAAAAACTGTTTTTT; CDR3 protein: CASSQRHPLREKLFF
clone size: medium-sized; D gene: -; J gene: TRBJ1-1; V gene: TRBV11-3; CDR3 DNA: TGTGCCAGCAGCTTGTACTCCCTCAACTTTGGGGACACTGAAGCTTTCTTT; CDR3 protein: CASSLYSLNFGDTEAFF
clone size: -; D gene: -; J gene: TRBJ1-6; V gene: TRBV6-8; CDR3 DNA: TGTGCCAGCAGCGCTGGAGGGTCACCCCTCCACTTT; CDR3 protein: CASSAGGSPLHF
clone size: -; D gene: TRBD1; J gene: TRBJ1-1; V gene: TRBV25-1; CDR3 DNA: TGTGCCAGCAGTGAATATCCGAGGGGGACAGGGGGCCCAACTGAAGCTTTCTTT; CDR3 protein: CASSEYPRGTGGPTEAFF
clone size: large; D gene: TRBD2; J gene: TRBJ2-2; V gene: TRBV9; CDR3 DNA: TGTGCCAGCACCGCATTAGCGGGGACGAACACCGGGGAGCTGTTTTTT; CDR3 protein: CASTALAGTNTGELFF
clone size: -; D gene: TRBD2; J gene: TRBJ2-1; V gene: TRBV6-8; CDR3 DNA: TGTGCCAGCAGTTACTCGTTCCACGAAGCGGGGGATGAGCAGTTCTTC; CDR3 protein: CASSYSFHEAGDEQFF
clone size: -; D gene: TRBD1; J gene: TRBJ2-1; V gene: TRBV19; CDR3 DNA: TGTGCCAGTAGTTTTTGGAACAGGGGTGATAATGAGCAGTTCTTC; CDR3 protein: CASSFWNRGDNEQFF
clone size: -; D gene: -; J gene: TRBJ1-5; V gene: TRBV6-8; CDR3 DNA: TGTGCCAGCAGCCGGACAGAAGGAAGTCAGCCCCAGCATTTT; CDR3 protein: CASSRTEGSQPQHF
clone size: medium-sized; D gene: TRBD2; J gene: TRBJ2-1; V gene: TRBV11-3; CDR3 DNA: TGTGCCAGCAGTCGGGGGGACCCTAGGGATGAGCAGTTCTTC; CDR3 protein: CASSRGDPRDEQFF
clone size: medium-sized; D gene: -; J gene: TRBJ2-1; V gene: TRBV11-3; CDR3 DNA: TGTGCCAGCAGCCCCAGGGGTAGCTCCTACAATGAGCAGTTCTTC; CDR3 protein: CASSPRGSSYNEQFF
clone size: few; D gene: TRBD2; J gene: TRBJ2-5; V gene: TRBV6-8; CDR3 DNA: TGTGCCAGCAGTCAAGGCGGGGGGTCCCAAGAGACCCAGTACTTC; CDR3 protein: CASSQGGGSQETQYF
clone size: -; D gene: -; J gene: TRBJ1-1; V gene: TRBV19; CDR3 DNA: TGTGCCAGTAATTATCAGGGAAGAAACACTGAAGCTTTCTTT; CDR3 protein: CASNYQGRNTEAFF